The rows below give T cell receptor beta chains drawn from one sample of a study of shared clonotypes between healthy human individuals. Profiling relied on immunoSEQ multiplex PCR, and the TCRdb table lists in-frame clones only, not all of them. Of about 490,000 clones detected, roughly four fifths appear once; the ten largest clones hold over 10%. Sequencing was performed on PBMCs. The source is a woman in her forties in good health. Some clones in this sample may be carry-over from other donors' samples. CDR3s include the opening cysteine and the closing phenylalanine or tryptophan. Each record gives: V gene, clone size, D gene, J gene, CDR3 DNA, CDR3 protein. A D gene is named only where the DNA matches it firmly. Expanded clones are given a class, and other clones once, few, many or no size at all.

V gene: TRBV6-5; clone size: -; D gene: TRBD2; J gene: TRBJ2-7; CDR3 DNA: TGTGCCAGCAGCTCTAGCGGGAGTGAGCAGTACTTC; CDR3 protein: CASSSSGSEQYF
V gene: TRBV19; clone size: -; D gene: -; J gene: TRBJ1-2; CDR3 DNA: TGTGCCAGTAGTATAGCGGGGTTCGTTAACTATGGCTACACCTTC; CDR3 protein: CASSIAGFVNYGYTF
V gene: TRBV5-1; clone size: -; D gene: TRBD2; J gene: TRBJ2-7; CDR3 DNA: TGCGCCAGCAGCTCGGGACTAGCGTTATACGAGCAGTACTTC; CDR3 protein: CASSSGLALYEQYF
V gene: TRBV6-1; clone size: -; D gene: -; J gene: TRBJ2-7; CDR3 DNA: TGTGCCAGCAGCCCCAGGTCCTACGAGCAGTACTTC; CDR3 protein: CASSPRSYEQYF
V gene: TRBV27; clone size: few; D gene: -; J gene: TRBJ2-7; CDR3 DNA: TGTGCCAGTCCAACACCGGGACGTCCTGCCTACGAGCAGTACTTC; CDR3 protein: CASPTPGRPAYEQYF
V gene: TRBV15; clone size: -; D gene: -; J gene: TRBJ1-1; CDR3 DNA: TGTGCCACCAGCAGAGAGTGGGACACTGAAGCTTTCTTT; CDR3 protein: CATSREWDTEAFF
V gene: TRBV5-5; clone size: -; D gene: TRBD2; J gene: TRBJ2-7; CDR3 DNA: TGTGCCAGCACCTCCCTGCCCGAAGGGACTAGCGGGAGCTCCTACGAGCAGTACTTC; CDR3 protein: CASTSLPEGTSGSSYEQYF
V gene: TRBV2; clone size: many; D gene: -; J gene: TRBJ2-5; CDR3 DNA: TGTGCCAGCAGTTCGGACGGGACACTTGGTGAGACCCAGTACTTC; CDR3 protein: CASSSDGTLGETQYF
V gene: TRBV5-1; clone size: -; D gene: -; J gene: TRBJ2-6; CDR3 DNA: TGCGCCAGCCAACCGAGGGGGGCCAACGTCCTGACTTTC; CDR3 protein: CASQPRGANVLTF
V gene: TRBV5-1; clone size: -; D gene: TRBD2; J gene: TRBJ2-3; CDR3 DNA: TGCGCCAGCAGCTGGATAGCGGGAGGCCTCACAGATACGCAGTATTTT; CDR3 protein: CASSWIAGGLTDTQYF
V gene: TRBV6-6; clone size: -; D gene: -; J gene: TRBJ2-3; CDR3 DNA: TGTGCCAGCAGTTACCTCCGGCAGGGCATCACAGATACGCAGTATTTT; CDR3 protein: CASSYLRQGITDTQYF
V gene: TRBV30; clone size: -; D gene: TRBD2; J gene: TRBJ2-2; CDR3 DNA: TGTGCCTGGACTTGGAATTTAGGACTAGCCTACACCGGGGAGCTGTTTTTT; CDR3 protein: CAWTWNLGLAYTGELFF
V gene: TRBV9; clone size: once; D gene: TRBD1; J gene: TRBJ2-2; CDR3 DNA: TGTGCCAGCAGCCCCTCGACGACAGGGAGCACCGGGGAGCTGTTTTTT; CDR3 protein: CASSPSTTGSTGELFF
V gene: TRBV4-1; clone size: -; D gene: TRBD1; J gene: TRBJ2-7; CDR3 DNA: TGCGCCAGCAGCCAAGGACAGGGGGCAACTAACGAGCAGTACTTC; CDR3 protein: CASSQGQGATNEQYF
V gene: TRBV6-6; clone size: -; D gene: TRBD1; J gene: TRBJ1-1; CDR3 DNA: TGTGCCAGCAGCCGAGTGGAGGGGGCGAGGACTGAAGCTTTCTTT; CDR3 protein: CASSRVEGARTEAFF